This is a list of T cell receptor beta chains from one sample in a study of cytomegalovirus exposure and HLA in healthy donors. The protocol was immunoSEQ multiplex PCR, while the TCRdb copy is restricted to in-frame clones and leaves out a portion. The sample holds 110,000 or so clones, 69% seen once. The sequenced sample was PBMCs. These receptors were taken from a man aged 25-40 years in good health and CMV-seronegative. Each CDR3 is given with its conserved first and last residue. D genes are given only for firm matches. Clone size is stated in some rows and not others, as once, few, many or a class when expanded.

J | V | D | size | CDR3 | DNA
TRBJ2-2 | TRBV7-9 | - | - | CASSLILPGEPFF | TGTGCCAGCAGCTTAATTCTCCCCGGGGAGCCGTTTTTT
TRBJ1-1 | TRBV4-1 | - | - | CASSQLNSQGATEAFF | TGCGCCAGCAGCCAATTGAATTCACAGGGCGCCACTGAAGCTTTCTTT
TRBJ1-2 | TRBV10-1 | - | - | CASDIVGWGRRGYTF | TGCGCCAGTGATATAGTGGGGTGGGGGCGGAGAGGCTACACCTTC
TRBJ1-3 | TRBV9 | - | - | CASSVDYGSGNTIYF | TGTGCCAGCAGCGTAGATTACGGCTCTGGAAACACCATATATTTT
TRBJ1-5 | TRBV19 | - | - | CASSMGAGRQPQHF | TGTGCCAGTAGTATGGGGGCAGGCCGGCAGCCCCAGCATTTT
TRBJ1-1 | TRBV30 | - | few | CAWTGQPNTEAFF | TGTGCCTGGACGGGACAACCGAACACTGAAGCTTTCTTT
TRBJ2-1 | TRBV27 | - | once | CASSLSNEQFF | TGTGCCAGCAGTCTTTCCAATGAGCAGTTCTTC
TRBJ1-2 | TRBV10-1 | - | - | CAGNSGSYYGYTF | TGCGCCGGTAACAGTGGTTCCTACTATGGCTACACCTTC
TRBJ2-6 | TRBV5-8 | - | - | CASSLLRANVLTF | TGTGCCAGCAGTTTACTACGGGCCAACGTCCTGACTTTC
TRBJ1-2 | TRBV28 | TRBD1 | - | CASSQGQGRSGYTF | TGTGCCAGCAGCCAAGGACAGGGGAGGTCGGGCTACACCTTC
TRBJ2-7 | TRBV4-2 | TRBD2 | - | CASSQAGVPNEQYF | TGTGCCAGCAGCCAGGCGGGAGTGCCAAACGAGCAGTACTTC
TRBJ1-5 | TRBV19 | - | - | CASSLPGGYSNQPQHF | TGTGCCAGTAGTCTTCCCGGGGGGTATAGCAATCAGCCCCAGCATTTT
TRBJ2-1 | TRBV7-9 | - | few | CASSFAADNEQFF | TGTGCCAGCAGCTTTGCGGCAGACAATGAGCAGTTCTTC
TRBJ2-5 | TRBV10-3 | TRBD2 | - | CAISERAGGPLVETQYF | TGTGCCATCAGTGAGAGGGCGGGAGGGCCTTTAGTGGAGACCCAGTACTTC
TRBJ2-7 | TRBV10-3 | TRBD2 | - | CAISGGLGGSRSSEQYF | TGTGCCATCAGTGGGGGTTTGGGAGGGAGCCGCTCCTCCGAGCAGTACTTC
TRBJ2-1 | TRBV5-1 | - | - | CASRTSPRADNEQFF | TGCGCCAGCAGAACATCCCCGAGGGCTGACAATGAGCAGTTCTTC
TRBJ2-7 | TRBV5-5 | TRBD2 | - | CASSLSASGSVYEQYF | TGTGCCAGCAGCCTTTCCGCTAGCGGGAGTGTCTACGAGCAGTACTTC
TRBJ1-5 | TRBV4-3 | TRBD1 | - | CASSQDLDRGTSNQPQHF | TGCGCCAGCAGCCAAGACCTAGACAGGGGTACGAGCAATCAGCCCCAGCATTTT
TRBJ2-7 | TRBV19 | - | - | CASSSQGTYEQYF | TGTGCCAGTAGTAGCCAGGGGACCTACGAGCAGTACTTC
TRBJ2-1 | TRBV7-2 | - | - | CASSSRLDLSNEQFF | TGTGCCAGCAGCTCTAGGCTAGACTTATCCAATGAGCAGTTCTTC
TRBJ2-5 | TRBV10-3 | TRBD1 | - | CAISESTGVKTQYF | TGTGCCATCAGTGAGTCCACAGGGGTGAAGACCCAGTACTTC
TRBJ1-6 | TRBV5-1 | - | - | CASSPEGQSSYNSPLHF | TGCGCCAGCAGCCCCGAAGGACAGAGCTCCTATAATTCACCCCTCCACTTT
TRBJ1-1 | TRBV7-3 | - | - | CASSLWQNTEAFF | TGTGCCAGCAGCTTATGGCAGAACACTGAAGCTTTCTTT